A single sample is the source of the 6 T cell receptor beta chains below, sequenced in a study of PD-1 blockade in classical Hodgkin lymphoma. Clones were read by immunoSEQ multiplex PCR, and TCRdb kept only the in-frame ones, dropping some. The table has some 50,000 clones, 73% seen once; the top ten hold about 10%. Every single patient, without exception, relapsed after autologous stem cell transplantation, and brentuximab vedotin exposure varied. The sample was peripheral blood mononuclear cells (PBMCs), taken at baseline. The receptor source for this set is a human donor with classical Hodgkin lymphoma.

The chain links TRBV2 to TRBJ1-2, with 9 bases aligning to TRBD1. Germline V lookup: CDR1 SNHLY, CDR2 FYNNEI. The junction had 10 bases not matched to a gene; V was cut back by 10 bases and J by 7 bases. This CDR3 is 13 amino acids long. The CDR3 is CATPGTGFVGYTF. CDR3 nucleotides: TGTGCCACGCCCGGGACAGGGTTCGTTGGCTACACCTTC.

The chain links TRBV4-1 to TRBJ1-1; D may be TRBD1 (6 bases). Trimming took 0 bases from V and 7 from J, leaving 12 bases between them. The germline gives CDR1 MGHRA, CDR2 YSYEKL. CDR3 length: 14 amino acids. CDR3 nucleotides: TGCGCCAGCAGCCAAGAATGGGGGGCGGATGAAGCTTTCTTT. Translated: CASSQEWGADEAFF.

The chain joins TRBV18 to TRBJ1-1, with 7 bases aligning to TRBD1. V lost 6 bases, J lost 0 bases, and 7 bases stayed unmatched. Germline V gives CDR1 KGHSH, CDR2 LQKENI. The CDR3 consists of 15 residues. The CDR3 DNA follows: TGTGCCAGCTCTTCATGGGGACAGTTGAACACTGAAGCTTTCTTT. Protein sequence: CASSSWGQLNTEAFF.

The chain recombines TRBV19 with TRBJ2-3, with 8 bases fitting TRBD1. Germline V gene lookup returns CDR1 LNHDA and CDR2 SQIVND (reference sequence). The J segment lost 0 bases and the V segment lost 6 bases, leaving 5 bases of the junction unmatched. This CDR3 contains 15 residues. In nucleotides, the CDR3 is TGTGCCAGTAGCCTCTGGACAGGGAGCACAGATACGCAGTATTTT. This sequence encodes CASSLWTGSTDTQYF.

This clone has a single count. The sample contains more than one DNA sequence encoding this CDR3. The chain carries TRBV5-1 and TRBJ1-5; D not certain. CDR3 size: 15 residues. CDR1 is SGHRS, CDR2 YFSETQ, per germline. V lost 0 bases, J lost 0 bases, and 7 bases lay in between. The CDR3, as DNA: TGCGCCAGCAGCTTGGGGAGTTCTAGCAATCAGCCCCAGCATTTT. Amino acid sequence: CASSLGSSSNQPQHF.

Here the CDR3 DNA reads TGTGCCAGCAGCAAAGAGAGGAACACTGAAGCTTTCTTT. As protein: CASSKERNTEAFF. This chain joins TRBV7-7 and TRBJ1-1; D gene ambiguous. Germline CDR1 reads SSHAT; CDR2 reads FNYEAQ (reference sequence). The CDR3 totals 13 residues. V was pared by 5 bases and J by 1 base, with 8 bases between.